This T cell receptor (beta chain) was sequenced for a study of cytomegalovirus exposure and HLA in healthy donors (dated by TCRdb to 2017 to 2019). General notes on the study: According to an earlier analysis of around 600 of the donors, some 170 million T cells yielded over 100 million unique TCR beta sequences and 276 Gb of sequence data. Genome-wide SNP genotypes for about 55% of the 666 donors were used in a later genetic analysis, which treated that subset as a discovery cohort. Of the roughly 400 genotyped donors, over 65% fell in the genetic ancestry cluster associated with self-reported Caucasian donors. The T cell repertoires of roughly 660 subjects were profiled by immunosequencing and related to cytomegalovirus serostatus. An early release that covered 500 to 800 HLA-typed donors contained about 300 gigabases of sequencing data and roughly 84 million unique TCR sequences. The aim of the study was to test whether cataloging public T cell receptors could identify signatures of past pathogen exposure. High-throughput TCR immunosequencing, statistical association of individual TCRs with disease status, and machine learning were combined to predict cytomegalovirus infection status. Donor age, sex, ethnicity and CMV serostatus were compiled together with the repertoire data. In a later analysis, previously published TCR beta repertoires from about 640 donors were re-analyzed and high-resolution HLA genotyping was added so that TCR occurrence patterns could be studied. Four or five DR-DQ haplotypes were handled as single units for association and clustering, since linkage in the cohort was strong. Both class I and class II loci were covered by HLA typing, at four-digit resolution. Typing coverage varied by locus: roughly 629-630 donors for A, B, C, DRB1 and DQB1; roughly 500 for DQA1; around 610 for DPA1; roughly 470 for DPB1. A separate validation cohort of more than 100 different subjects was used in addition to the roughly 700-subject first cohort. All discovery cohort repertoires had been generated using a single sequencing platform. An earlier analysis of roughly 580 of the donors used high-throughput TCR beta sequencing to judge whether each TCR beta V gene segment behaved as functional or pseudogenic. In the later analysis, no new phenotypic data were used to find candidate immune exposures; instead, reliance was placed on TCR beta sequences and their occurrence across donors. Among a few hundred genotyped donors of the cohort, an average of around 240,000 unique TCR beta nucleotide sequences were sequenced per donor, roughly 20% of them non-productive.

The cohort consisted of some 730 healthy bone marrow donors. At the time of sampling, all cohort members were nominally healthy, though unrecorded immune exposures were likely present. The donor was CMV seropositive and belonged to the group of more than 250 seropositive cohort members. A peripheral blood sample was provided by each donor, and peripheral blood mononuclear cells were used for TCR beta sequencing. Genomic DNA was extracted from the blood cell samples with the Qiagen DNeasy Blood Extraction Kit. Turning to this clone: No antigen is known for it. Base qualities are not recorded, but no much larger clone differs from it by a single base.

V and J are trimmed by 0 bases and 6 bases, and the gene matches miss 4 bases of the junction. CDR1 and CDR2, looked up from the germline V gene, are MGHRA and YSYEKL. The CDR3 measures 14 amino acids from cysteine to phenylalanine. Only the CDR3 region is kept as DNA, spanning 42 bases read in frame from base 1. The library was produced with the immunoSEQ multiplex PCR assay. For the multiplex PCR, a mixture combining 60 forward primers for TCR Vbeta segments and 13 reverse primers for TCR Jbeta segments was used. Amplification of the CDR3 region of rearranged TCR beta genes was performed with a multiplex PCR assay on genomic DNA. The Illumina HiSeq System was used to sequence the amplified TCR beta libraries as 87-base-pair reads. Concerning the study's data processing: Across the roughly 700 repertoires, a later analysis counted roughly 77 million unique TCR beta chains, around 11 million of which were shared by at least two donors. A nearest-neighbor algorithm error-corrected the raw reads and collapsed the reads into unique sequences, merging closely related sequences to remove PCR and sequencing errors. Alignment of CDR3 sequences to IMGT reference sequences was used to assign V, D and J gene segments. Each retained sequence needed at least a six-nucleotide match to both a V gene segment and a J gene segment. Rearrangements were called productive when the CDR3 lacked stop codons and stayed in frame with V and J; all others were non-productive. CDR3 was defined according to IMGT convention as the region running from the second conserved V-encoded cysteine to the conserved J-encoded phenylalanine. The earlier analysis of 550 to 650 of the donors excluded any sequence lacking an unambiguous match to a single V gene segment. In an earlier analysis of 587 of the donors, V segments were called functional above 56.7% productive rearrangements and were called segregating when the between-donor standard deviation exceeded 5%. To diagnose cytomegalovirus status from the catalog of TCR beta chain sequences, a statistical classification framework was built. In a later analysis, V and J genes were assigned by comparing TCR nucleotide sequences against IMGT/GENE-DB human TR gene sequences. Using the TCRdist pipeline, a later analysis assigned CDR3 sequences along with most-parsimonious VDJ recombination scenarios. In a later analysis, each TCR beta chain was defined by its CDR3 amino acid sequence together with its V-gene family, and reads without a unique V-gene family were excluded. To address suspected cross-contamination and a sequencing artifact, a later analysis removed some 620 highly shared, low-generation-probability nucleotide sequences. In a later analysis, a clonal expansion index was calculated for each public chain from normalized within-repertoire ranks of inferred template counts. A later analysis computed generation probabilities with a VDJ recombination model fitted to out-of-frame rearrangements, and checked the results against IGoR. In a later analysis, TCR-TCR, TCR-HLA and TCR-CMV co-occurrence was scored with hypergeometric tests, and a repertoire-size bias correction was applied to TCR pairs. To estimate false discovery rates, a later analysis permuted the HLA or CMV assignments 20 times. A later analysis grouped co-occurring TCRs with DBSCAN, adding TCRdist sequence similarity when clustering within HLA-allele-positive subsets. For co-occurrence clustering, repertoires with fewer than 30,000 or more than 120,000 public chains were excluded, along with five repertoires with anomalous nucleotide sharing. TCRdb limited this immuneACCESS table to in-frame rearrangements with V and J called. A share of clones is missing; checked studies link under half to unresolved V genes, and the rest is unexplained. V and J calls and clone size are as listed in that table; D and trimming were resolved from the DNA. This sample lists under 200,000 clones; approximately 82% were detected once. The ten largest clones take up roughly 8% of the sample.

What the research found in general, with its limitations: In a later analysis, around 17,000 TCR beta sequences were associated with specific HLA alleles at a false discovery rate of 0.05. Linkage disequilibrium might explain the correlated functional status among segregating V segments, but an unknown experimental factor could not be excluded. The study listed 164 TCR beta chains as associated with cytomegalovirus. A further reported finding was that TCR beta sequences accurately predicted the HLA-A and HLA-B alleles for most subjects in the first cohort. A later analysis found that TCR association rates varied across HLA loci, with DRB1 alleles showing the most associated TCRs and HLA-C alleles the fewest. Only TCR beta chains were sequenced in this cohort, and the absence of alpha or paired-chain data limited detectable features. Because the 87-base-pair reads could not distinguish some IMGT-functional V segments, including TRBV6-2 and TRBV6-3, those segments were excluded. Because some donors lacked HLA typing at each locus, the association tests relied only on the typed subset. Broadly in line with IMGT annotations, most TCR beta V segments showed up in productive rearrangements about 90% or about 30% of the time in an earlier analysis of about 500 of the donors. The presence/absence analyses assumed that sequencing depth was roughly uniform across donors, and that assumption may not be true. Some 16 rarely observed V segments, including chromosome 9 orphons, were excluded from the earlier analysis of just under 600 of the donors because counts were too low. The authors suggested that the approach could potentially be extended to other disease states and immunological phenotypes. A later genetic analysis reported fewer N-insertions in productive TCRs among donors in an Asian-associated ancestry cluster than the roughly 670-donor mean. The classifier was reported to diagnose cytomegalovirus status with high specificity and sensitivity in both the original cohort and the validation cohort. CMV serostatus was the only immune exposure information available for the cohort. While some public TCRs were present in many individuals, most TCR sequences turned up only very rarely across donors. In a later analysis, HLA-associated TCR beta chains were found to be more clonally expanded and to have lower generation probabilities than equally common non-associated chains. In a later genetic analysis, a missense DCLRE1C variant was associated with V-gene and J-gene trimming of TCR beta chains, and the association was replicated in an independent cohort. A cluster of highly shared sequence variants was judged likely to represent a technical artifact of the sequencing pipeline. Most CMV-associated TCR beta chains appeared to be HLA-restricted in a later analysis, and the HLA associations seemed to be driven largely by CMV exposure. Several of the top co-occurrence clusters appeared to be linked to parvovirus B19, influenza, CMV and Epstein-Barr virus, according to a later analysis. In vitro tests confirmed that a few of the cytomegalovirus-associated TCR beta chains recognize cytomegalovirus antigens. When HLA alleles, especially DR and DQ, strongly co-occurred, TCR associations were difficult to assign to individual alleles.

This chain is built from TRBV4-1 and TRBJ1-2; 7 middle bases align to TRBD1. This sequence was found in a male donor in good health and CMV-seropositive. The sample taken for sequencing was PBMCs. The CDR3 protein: CASSQDTTGNGYTF. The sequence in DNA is TGCGCCAGCAGCCAAGACACGACAGGGAATGGCTACACCTTC.